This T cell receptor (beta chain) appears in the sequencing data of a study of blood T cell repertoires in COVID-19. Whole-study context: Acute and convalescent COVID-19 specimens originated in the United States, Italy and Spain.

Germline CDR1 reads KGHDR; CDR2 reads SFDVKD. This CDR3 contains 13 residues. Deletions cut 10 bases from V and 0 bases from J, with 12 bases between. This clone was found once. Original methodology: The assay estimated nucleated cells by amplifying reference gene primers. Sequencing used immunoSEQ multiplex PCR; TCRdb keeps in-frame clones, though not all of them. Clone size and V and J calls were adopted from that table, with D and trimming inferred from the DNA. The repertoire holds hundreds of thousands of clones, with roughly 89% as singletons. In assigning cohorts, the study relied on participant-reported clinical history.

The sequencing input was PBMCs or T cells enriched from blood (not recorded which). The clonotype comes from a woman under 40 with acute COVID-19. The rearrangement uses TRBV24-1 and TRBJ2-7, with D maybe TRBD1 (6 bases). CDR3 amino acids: CATATGNSYEQYF. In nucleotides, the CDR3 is TGTGCCACTGCAACAGGGAACTCCTACGAGCAGTACTTC.